This T cell receptor beta chain was sequenced during a study of tumor T cells in aggressive B-cell lymphoma. Measured with immunoSEQ multiplex PCR; TCRdb has only the in-frame clones, and not every one. The table lists roughly 3,000 clones, about 89% of them singletons. V lost 3 bases and J lost 2, with 10 bases in between. Germline loops: CDR1 MNHEY, CDR2 SMNVEV (reference sequence). This CDR3 has 14 amino acids. This receptor was obtained from an adult with diffuse large B cell lymphoma. This chain joins TRBV27 and TRBJ1-2, with a possible D match to TRBD1 (5 bases). What was sequenced was tumor tissue. The CDR3 coding sequence is TGTGCCAGCAGTTTTATTGCAGGGAACTATGGCTACACCTTC. Protein sequence: CASSFIAGNYGYTF.